Shown below are 22 T cell receptor beta chains from a single sample sequenced in a study of blood T cell repertoires in COVID-19. The repertoire was sequenced with immunoSEQ multiplex PCR; TCRdb's copy has only in-frame clones and lacks some. The sample records some 65,000 clones, approximately 95% being singletons. The sample comprised peripheral blood. These receptor sequences come from a man in his 70s with active COVID-19.

The chain couples TRBV5-4 to TRBJ2-7; 9 nucleotides agree with TRBD2. CDR1 is SGHNT and CDR2 is YYREEE in the germline V gene (reference sequence). This CDR3 has 16 residues. Trimming at V came to 3 bases and at J to 0 bases, leaving 7 bases not matched to a gene. The CDR3 nucleotides are TGTGCCAGCAGCTCAGGATTAGCGGGGGACTCCTACGAGCAGTACTTC. It translates to CASSSGLAGDSYEQYF.

The genes are TRBV3-1 (or the pseudogene TRBV3-2) and TRBJ1-2; D remains unclear. Trimming removed 4 bases from V and 6 bases from J, with 12 bases in between. From germline, CDR1 is LGHDT and CDR2 YNNKEL (reference sequence). The CDR3 is made up of 13 amino acids. The CDR3 spells CASSPRRHDGYTF. As DNA, the CDR3 is TGTGCCAGCAGCCCGCGGAGGCACGATGGCTACACCTTC.

The rearrangement joins TRBV3-1 (or the pseudogene TRBV3-2) to TRBJ1-1, with TRBD1 matching over 7 bases. With 3 bases clipped from V and 6 bases from J, the junction kept 7 bases outside the gene matches. The CDR3 runs to 14 residues. Germline CDR1 and CDR2: LGHDT and YNNKEL (reference sequence). The CDR3 bases are TGTGCCAGCAGCCAGACGGGACAGAGCCCTGAAGCTTTCTTT. As protein: CASSQTGQSPEAFF.

The chain recombines TRBV7-2 with TRBJ2-5, with TRBD2 matching over 9 bases. The CDR3 runs 13 residues. With 6 bases clipped from V and 5 bases from J, the junction kept 4 bases outside the gene matches. Germline CDR1 reads SGHTA; CDR2 reads FQGNSA. CDR3 sequence reads: CASRPSGVETQYF. CDR3 DNA: TGTGCCAGCAGACCTAGCGGGGTCGAGACCCAGTACTTC.

The rearrangement joins TRBV12-3 or TRBV12-4 to TRBJ2-5; D call uncertain. Trimming removed 5 bases at V and 4 bases at J, with 8 bases between. The CDR3 consists of 12 residues. The CDR3 is CASSPSGETQYF. CDR3 nucleotides: TGTGCCAGCAGTCCCTCCGGAGAGACCCAGTACTTC.

V is TRBV6-4 and J is TRBJ2-7; D is possibly TRBD1 (6 bases). V was cut by 0 bases and J by 4 bases, with 19 bases left in between. The CDR3 has 17 residues. CDR1 and CDR2 from the germline V gene are MRHNA and SNTAGT. The CDR3 DNA reads TGTGCCAGCAGTGACTCCCTGTTGTTTCTTCAGGGGTACGAGCAGTACGTC. This translates into CASSDSLLFLQGYEQYV.

V is TRBV5-1 and J is TRBJ2-1, with 9 positions matching TRBD2. V dropped 3 bases and J dropped 2; count of bases not matched to a gene: 3. The CDR3 contains 15 residues. In germline, CDR1 is SGHRS, CDR2 YFSETQ. The CDR3 sequence is CASSSLAGAYNEQFF. CDR3 bases: TGCGCCAGCAGCTCCTTAGCGGGGGCCTACAATGAGCAGTTCTTC.

This chain connects TRBV9 to TRBJ1-2, with D perhaps TRBD1 (6 bases). CDR3 length equals 13 residues. CDR1 SGDLS and CDR2 YYNGEE come from the germline V gene. V dropped 3 bases and J dropped 13 bases, with 19 bases sitting between them. The CDR3 DNA is TGTGCCAGCAGCGAGGGGGTTGCGGCAGACAGCACCTTC. This sequence encodes CASSEGVAADSTF.

The chain has TRBV11-1 and TRBJ2-2; a weak D match, TRBD2 (6 bases). Per germline, CDR1 SGHAT and CDR2 FQDESV (reference sequence). The ends were cut back, 6 bases at V and 6 bases at J, with 11 bases in the middle. The CDR3 length is 13 residues. CDR3 protein: CASRIAGPGELFF. As DNA, the CDR3 is TGTGCCAGCAGAATTGCGGGACCCGGGGAGCTGTTTTTT.

This clone was seen just once. V gene TRBV4-2 combines with J gene TRBJ2-1; a weak D match, TRBD1 (5 bases). This CDR3 is 15 amino acids long. Between the trimmed V and J ends, which lost 3 bases and 4 bases, there was a span of 13 bases. Germline values: CDR1 LGHNA, CDR2 YNFKEQ. CDR3 in amino acids: CASSHGEQVYNEQFF. CDR3 bases: TGTGCCAGCAGCCACGGAGAACAGGTATACAATGAGCAGTTCTTC.

This chain links TRBV6-5 with TRBJ1-2, with a possible D match to TRBD1 (6 bases). CDR1 and CDR2 from the germline V gene are MNHEY and SVGAGI. CDR3 size: 13 residues. With 5 bases removed from V and 5 bases from J, the gap between germline ends came to 12 bases. CDR3 DNA: TGTGCCAGCAGTCGGACAGAGGGTTATGGCTACACCTTC. Its translation is CASSRTEGYGYTF.

J is TRBJ2-3 and V is TRBV12-3 or TRBV12-4; tentatively, D is TRBD2 (5 bases). The CDR3 runs 12 residues. Between the trimmed V and J ends, which lost 3 bases and 6 bases, there was a span of 7 bases. The CDR3 loop is CASSLGSDTQYF. The CDR3 DNA follows: TGTGCCAGCAGTTTGGGGAGCGATACGCAGTATTTT.

The chain couples TRBV25-1 to TRBJ1-1, with 7 nucleotides matching TRBD1. V lost 7 bases and J lost 0; bases outside the gene matches: 2. The CDR3 extends over 13 amino acids. Germline CDR1 reads MGHDK; CDR2 reads SYGVNS. The CDR3 region is CASIDRVNTEAFF. The CDR3 DNA reads as TGTGCCAGCATTGACAGGGTGAACACTGAAGCTTTCTTT.

The chain carries TRBV5-4 and TRBJ1-2; tentative D call: TRBD1 (5 bases). The germline CDR1 and CDR2 sequences are SGHNT and YYREEE (reference sequence). Between the trimmed V and J ends, which lost 4 bases and 2 bases, there was a span of 18 bases. CDR3 length: 16 residues. Here the CDR3 DNA reads TGTGCCAGCAGCCCCAGTCTGACAGCCCAAAACTATGGCTACACCTTC. Translating gives CASSPSLTAQNYGYTF.

The V gene is TRBV5-1, the J gene TRBJ2-3; TRBD1 aligns across 8 bases. This CDR3 has 14 residues. V dropped 4 bases and J dropped 3; count of bases not matched to a gene: 4. The germline V gene has CDR1 SGHRS and CDR2 YFSETQ. CDR3 in DNA: TGCGCCAGCAGCCCGGGACAGGCGACAGATACGCAGTATTTT. This codes for CASSPGQATDTQYF.

The rearrangement uses TRBV4-3 and TRBJ2-3, with 10 bases that match TRBD1. The germline V gene encodes CDR1 LGHNA and CDR2 YSLEER. J lost 8 bases, V lost 1 base, and 6 bases had no gene match. This CDR3 has 15 residues. The DNA of the CDR3 is TGCGCCAGCAGCCAAGTTGGGACAGGGGATAGTACGCAGTATTTT. Amino acid sequence: CASSQVGTGDSTQYF.

This chain connects TRBV6-6 to TRBJ1-2; 10 bases line up with TRBD1. This CDR3 region has 12 residues. CDR1 MNHNY and CDR2 SVGAGI come from the germline V gene (reference sequence). V dropped 5 bases and J dropped 11; count of bases not matched to a gene: 5. DNA for the CDR3: TGTGCCAGCAGTCGGACGGACAGGGGGTACACCTTC. The encoded protein is CASSRTDRGYTF.

The rearrangement uses TRBV5-1 and TRBJ1-4; 8 bases are a match to TRBD1. The CDR3 has 14 residues. Germline V gives CDR1 SGHRS, CDR2 YFSETQ. V shed 3 bases and J 4 bases; nucleotides not matched to a gene: 2. The CDR3, as DNA: TGCGCCAGCAGCTCGGGACAGGATAATGAAAAACTGTTTTTT. Amino acids: CASSSGQDNEKLFF.

The CDR3 sequence: CASSPGGQTSYNEQFF. CDR3 DNA: TGCGCCAGCAGCCCCGGCGGACAGACCTCCTACAATGAGCAGTTCTTC. J is TRBJ2-1 and V is TRBV5-1; a possible D gene is TRBD1 (6 bases). CDR3 length: 16 amino acids. V was cut by 4 bases and J by 0 bases, with 14 bases left in between. CDR1 and CDR2 from the germline V gene are SGHRS and YFSETQ.

In its sample, this clone was seen once. The chain is built from TRBV5-1 and TRBJ1-1, with D uncertain. This CDR3 region has 12 residues. The germline V and J ends were trimmed by 2 bases and 5 bases, with 7 bases remaining between them. Germline V CDR1 and CDR2: SGHRS, YFSETQ. In DNA, the CDR3 is TGCGCCAGCAGCTTAGAGGATACTGAAGCTTTCTTT. It codes for CASSLEDTEAFF.

This clone was seen once. This sequence joins TRBV4-1 and TRBJ2-1; weak D call: TRBD2 (6 bases). Germline V CDR1 and CDR2: MGHRA, YSYEKL. This CDR3 is built from 15 residues. V was cut by 0 bases and J by 9 bases, with 15 bases left in between. Here the CDR3 DNA reads TGCGCCAGCAGCCAAGATCAGGTAGCGGTAGCTGAGCAGTTCTTC. Its translation is CASSQDQVAVAEQFF.

The rearrangement joins TRBV6-5 to TRBJ1-4; 7 positions match TRBD1. After removal of 8 bases from V and 8 bases from J, the junction contained 5 bases not matched to a gene. From germline, CDR1 is MNHEY and CDR2 SVGAGI. The CDR3 is 12 amino acids. CDR3: CASGGGREKLFF. The CDR3 bases are TGTGCCAGCGGAGGGGGCCGGGAAAAACTGTTTTTT.